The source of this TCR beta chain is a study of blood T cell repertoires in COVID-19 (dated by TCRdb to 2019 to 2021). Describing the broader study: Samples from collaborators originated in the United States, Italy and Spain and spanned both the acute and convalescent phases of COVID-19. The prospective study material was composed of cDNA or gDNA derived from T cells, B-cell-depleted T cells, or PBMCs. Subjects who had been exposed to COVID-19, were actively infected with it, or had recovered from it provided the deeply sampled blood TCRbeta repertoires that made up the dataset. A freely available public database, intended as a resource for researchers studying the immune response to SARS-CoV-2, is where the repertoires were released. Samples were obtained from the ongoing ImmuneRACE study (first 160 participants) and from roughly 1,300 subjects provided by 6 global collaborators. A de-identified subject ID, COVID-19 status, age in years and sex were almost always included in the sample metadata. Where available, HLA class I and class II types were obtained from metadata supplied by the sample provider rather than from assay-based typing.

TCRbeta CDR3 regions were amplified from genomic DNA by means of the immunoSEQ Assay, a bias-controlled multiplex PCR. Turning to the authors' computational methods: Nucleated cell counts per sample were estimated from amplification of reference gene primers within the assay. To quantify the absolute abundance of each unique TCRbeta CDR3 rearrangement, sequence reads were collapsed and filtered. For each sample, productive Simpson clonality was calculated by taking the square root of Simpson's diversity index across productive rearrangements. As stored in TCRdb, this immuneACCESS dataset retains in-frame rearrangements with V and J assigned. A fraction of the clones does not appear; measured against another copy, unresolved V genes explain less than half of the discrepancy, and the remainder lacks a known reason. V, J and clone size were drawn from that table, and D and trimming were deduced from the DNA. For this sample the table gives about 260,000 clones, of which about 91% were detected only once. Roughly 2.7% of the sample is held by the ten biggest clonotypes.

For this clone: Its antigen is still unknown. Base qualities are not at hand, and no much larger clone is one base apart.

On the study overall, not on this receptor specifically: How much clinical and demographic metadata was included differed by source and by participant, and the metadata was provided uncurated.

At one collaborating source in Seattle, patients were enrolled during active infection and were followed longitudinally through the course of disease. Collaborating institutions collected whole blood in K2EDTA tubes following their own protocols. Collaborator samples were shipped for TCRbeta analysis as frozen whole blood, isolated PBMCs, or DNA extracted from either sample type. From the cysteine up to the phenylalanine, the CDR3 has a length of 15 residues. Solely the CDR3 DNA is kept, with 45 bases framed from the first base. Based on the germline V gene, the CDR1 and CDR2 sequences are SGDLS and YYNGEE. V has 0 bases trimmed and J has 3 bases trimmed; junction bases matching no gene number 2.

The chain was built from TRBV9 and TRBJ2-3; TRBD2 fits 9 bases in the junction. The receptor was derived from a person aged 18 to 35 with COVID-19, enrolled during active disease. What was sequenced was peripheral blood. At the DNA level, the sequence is TGTGCCAGCAGCGTAGAGAGCGGGAGGACAGATACGCAGTATTTT. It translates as CASSVESGRTDTQYF. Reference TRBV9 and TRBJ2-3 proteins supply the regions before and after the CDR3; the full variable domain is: DSGVTQTPKHLITATGQRVTLRCSPRSGDLSVYWYQQSLDQGLQFLIQYYNGEERAKGNILERFSAQQFPDLHSELNLSSLELGDSALYFCASSVESGRTDTQYFGPGTRLTVL.